Shown below are 15 T cell receptor beta chains from a single sample sequenced in a study of CD8+ T cells in alopecia areata. cDNA reverse transcribed from extracted RNA served as the sequencing template. Sequencing used immunoSEQ multiplex PCR; TCRdb keeps in-frame clones, though not all of them. Of about 140,000 clones detected, around 86% appear once; the ten largest clones hold approximately 13%. The sample's treatment: oral pan-JAK inhibitor, 5-10 mg twice daily. Here the sequenced sample was CD8+ T cells sorted from blood, taken at week 4, from a patient treated with tofacitinib. Receptors originate from a human donor with alopecia areata.

This sequence joins TRBV7-6 and TRBJ1-1; 9 bases fit TRBD1. V shed 7 bases, J shed 3 bases, and the junction held 3 bases outside the gene matches. Per the germline V gene, CDR1 is SGHVS and CDR2 is FNYEAQ. The CDR3 is made up of 13 amino acids. The CDR3 is CASTTGGHTEAFF. As DNA, the CDR3 is TGTGCCAGCACCACAGGGGGCCACACTGAAGCTTTCTTT.

This chain connects TRBV6-1 to TRBJ2-3; TRBD1 aligns across 11 bases. The CDR3 is made up of 16 amino acids. J was trimmed by 2 bases and V by 3 bases; bases with no gene match: 4. Per the germline V gene, CDR1 is MNHNS and CDR2 is SASEGT. CDR3 in amino acids: CASSEDRGRDTDTQYF. The CDR3 region has the DNA TGTGCCAGCAGTGAGGACAGGGGGCGAGACACAGATACGCAGTATTTT.

The V gene is TRBV29-1, the J gene TRBJ2-1; weak D call: TRBD1 (5 bases). Trimming took 0 bases from V and 0 from J, leaving 15 bases between them. The CDR3 extends over 17 amino acids. Germline lookup yields CDR1 SQVTM and CDR2 ANQGSEA. This CDR3 is CSVEDYRDSLSYNEQFF. Here the CDR3 DNA reads TGCAGCGTTGAAGATTATCGAGACAGTCTCTCCTACAATGAGCAGTTCTTC.

The rearrangement joins TRBV7-3 to TRBJ2-1, with 9 bases lining up with TRBD2. The V gene end was trimmed by 5 bases and the J gene end by 6 bases; junction bases not matched to a gene: 17. Germline CDR1 is SGHTA and CDR2 is FQGTGA. The CDR3 extends over 18 amino acids. CDR3 region: CASSLNTLAGRGGNEQFF. The DNA of the CDR3 is TGTGCCAGCAGCCTGAATACCCTAGCGGGAAGAGGGGGCAATGAGCAGTTCTTC. The variable domain in full, with the rest retrieved from reference TRBV7-3 and TRBJ2-1, is GAGVSQTPSNKVTEKGKYVELRCDPISGHTALYWYRQSLGQGPEFLIYFQGTGAADDSGLPNDRFFAVRPEGSVSTLKIQRTERGDSAVYLCASSLNTLAGRGGNEQFFGPGTRLTVL.

The chain couples TRBV27 to TRBJ1-1; no clear D. This CDR3 is 15 amino acids long. V shed 5 bases and J shed 0 bases, with 13 bases lying between them. The V gene's germline CDR1 is MNHEY and CDR2 SMNVEV (reference sequence). The CDR3 protein is CASSPIRYLNTEAFF. CDR3 nucleotides: TGTGCCAGCAGTCCGATCAGGTACCTGAACACTGAAGCTTTCTTT.

Of note for this clone: A junction end diverges from the germline sequence, so it may reflect a read error. The chain carries TRBV7-7 and TRBJ2-7; 7 nucleotides agree with TRBD2. Germline assignment: CDR1 SSHAT and CDR2 FNYEAQ (reference sequence). The CDR3 loop spans 15 amino acids. This CDR3 is CASSLEAGRDYEQYF. In DNA form, the CDR3 reads TGTGCTAGCAGCTTAGAAGCAGGGAGGGACTACGAGCAGTACTTC.

V gene TRBV5-4 combines with J gene TRBJ2-1; 10 nucleotides align to TRBD2. Germline CDR1 is SGHNT and CDR2 is YYREEE (reference sequence). Germline trimming cut 2 bases from V and 7 bases from J; bases unmatched to any gene: 12. The CDR3 has 17 residues. CDR3 in DNA: TGTGCCAGCAGCTTACTAGCGGGGCCAAATCTGGGAAATGAGCAGTTCTTC. This encodes CASSLLAGPNLGNEQFF.

The J gene is TRBJ2-3, the V gene TRBV27; D might be TRBD2 (6 bases). The V end lost 8 bases, the J end lost 8 bases, and 29 bases lay between the germline ends. The CDR3 spans 17 residues. In germline, CDR1 is MNHEY, CDR2 SMNVEV (reference sequence). The CDR3 reads CASGTPRRTSSQGTQYF. CDR3 bases: TGTGCCAGCGGGACTCCTCGGCGGACTTCAAGTCAGGGTACGCAGTATTTT.

In its sample, this clone was seen once. The chain is built from TRBV7-9 and TRBJ2-1; 8 nucleotides line up with TRBD1. Germline V gene lookup returns CDR1 SEHNR and CDR2 FQNEAQ (reference sequence). J lost 6 bases, V lost 7 bases, and 5 bases had no gene match. The CDR3 runs to 13 residues. As DNA, the CDR3 is TGTGCCAGCATAGGGGACAGGAGCAATGAGCAGTTCTTC. It yields the protein CASIGDRSNEQFF.

This chain uses TRBV7-9 with TRBJ1-4; D not resolved. V was shortened by 8 bases and J by 0 bases, with 10 bases between the two germline ends. The CDR3 is 14 residues long. CDR1 and CDR2 (germline): SEHNR, FQNEAQ (reference sequence). The CDR3 nucleotides read TGTGCCAGCCGGGGAACAACAACTAATGAAAAACTGTTTTTT. Its translation: CASRGTTTNEKLFF.

The chain is built from TRBV29-1 and TRBJ2-1, with a tentative D call TRBD2 (6 bases). Looked up from germline, CDR1 is SQVTM and CDR2 is ANQGSEA. The CDR3 runs to 15 residues. V lost 3 bases and J 6 bases, leaving 18 bases between the germline ends. CDR3 nucleotides: TGCAGCGTTGATGTGGCGGGGAGCTCCGGCAATGAGCAGTTCTTC. Its translation is CSVDVAGSSGNEQFF.

The CDR3 nucleotides read TGTGCCAGCAGTGAATTCCACGTGACGGGACGAGAGACCCAGTACTTC. It specifies CASSEFHVTGRETQYF. The chain carries TRBV25-1 and TRBJ2-5; perhaps D is TRBD1 or TRBD2 (5 bases each). Germline loops: CDR1 MGHDK, CDR2 SYGVNS. This CDR3 comprises 16 residues. Trimming stripped 1 base from V and 4 bases from J, with 16 bases between.

This rearrangement joins TRBV27 to TRBJ2-7; D not resolved. The CDR3 is 11 amino acids. CDR1 and CDR2 from the germline V gene are MNHEY and SMNVEV (reference sequence). V dropped 5 bases and J dropped 12 bases, with 14 bases sitting between them. CDR3 DNA: TGTGCCAGCAGTCAAGGGTATCAATGGTACTTC. Translation: CASSQGYQWYF.

The chain uses TRBV6-1 and TRBJ2-2; D is undetermined. CDR3 length: 14 residues. Germline V CDR1 and CDR2: MNHNS, SASEGT. V lost 1 base and J 7 bases, leaving 10 bases between the germline ends. The DNA for the CDR3 is TGTGCCAGCAGTGAAGGAGTCGACGGCGGGGAGCTGTTTTTT. Translated: CASSEGVDGGELFF.

V is TRBV27 and J is TRBJ2-3, with TRBD1 matching over 7 bases. The CDR3 contains 15 residues. Trimming removed 5 bases from V and 0 bases from J; junction bases left unmatched: 5. Germline assignment: CDR1 MNHEY and CDR2 SMNVEV (reference sequence). The DNA for the CDR3 is TGTGCCAGCAGTCCCCGGGACAGAAGCACAGATACGCAGTATTTT. It translates to CASSPRDRSTDTQYF.